This TCR beta chain is drawn from a study of Graves' ophthalmopathy and Graves' hyperthyroidism. Whole-study findings and limits: The model forecast ophthalmopathy progression, reaching 70.59% sensitivity and about 75% specificity.

This clonotype was observed at least ten times. Its antigen remains unknown. Using RNA transcripts, the TCR beta CDR3 regions were amplified. The first-round RT-PCR employed HTBI primers together with the Qiagen OneStep RT-PCR kit. A multiplex PCR was then performed as the second round. TCRdb re-analysed the multiplex PCR reads in MiXCR, keeping a single row per CDR3 protein. The sample holds approximately 210,000 distinct CDR3 sequences, roughly 27% seen once. The CDR3 runs to 13 residues. Germline CDR1 and CDR2: MNHEY and SVGEGT. Trimming took off 3 bases at V and 3 bases at J, with 8 bases between the two ends.

The chain employs TRBV6-2 or TRBV6-3 and TRBJ2-5; possible D gene TRBD2, 5 bases. Sequencing was done on a sample of peripheral blood. The receptor's source is a man aged 50 to 59 with Graves' ophthalmopathy. The CDR3 protein is CASSYYGKETQYF. CDR3 sequence (DNA): TGTGCCAGCAGTTATTACGGGAAAGAGACCCAGTACTTC.